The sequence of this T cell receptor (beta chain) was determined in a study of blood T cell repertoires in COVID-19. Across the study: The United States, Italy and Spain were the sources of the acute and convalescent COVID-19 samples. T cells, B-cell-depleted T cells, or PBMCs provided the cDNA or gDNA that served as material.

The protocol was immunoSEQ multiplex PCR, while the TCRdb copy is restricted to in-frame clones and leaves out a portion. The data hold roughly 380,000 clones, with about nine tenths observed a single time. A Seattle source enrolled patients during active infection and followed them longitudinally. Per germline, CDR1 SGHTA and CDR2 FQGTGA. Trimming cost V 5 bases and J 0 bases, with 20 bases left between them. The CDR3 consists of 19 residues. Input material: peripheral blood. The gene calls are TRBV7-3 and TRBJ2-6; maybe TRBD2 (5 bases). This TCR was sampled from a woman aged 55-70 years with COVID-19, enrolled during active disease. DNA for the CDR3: TGTGCCAGCAGCCAAGGAACCGGGATGCCGAGCTCTGGGGCCAACGTCCTGACTTTC. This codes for CASSQGTGMPSSGANVLTF.